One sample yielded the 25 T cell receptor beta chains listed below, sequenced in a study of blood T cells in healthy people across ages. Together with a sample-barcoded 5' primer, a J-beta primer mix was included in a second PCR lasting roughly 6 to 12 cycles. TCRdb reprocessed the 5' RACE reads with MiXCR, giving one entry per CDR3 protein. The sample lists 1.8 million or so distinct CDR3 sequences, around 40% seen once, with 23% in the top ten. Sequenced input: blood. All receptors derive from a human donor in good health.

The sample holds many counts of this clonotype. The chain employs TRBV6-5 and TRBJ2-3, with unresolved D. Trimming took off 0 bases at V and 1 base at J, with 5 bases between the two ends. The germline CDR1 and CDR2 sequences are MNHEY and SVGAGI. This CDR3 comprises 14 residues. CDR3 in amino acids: CASSYSDRTDTQYF. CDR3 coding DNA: TGTGCCAGCAGTTACTCCGATCGCACAGATACGCAGTATTTT.

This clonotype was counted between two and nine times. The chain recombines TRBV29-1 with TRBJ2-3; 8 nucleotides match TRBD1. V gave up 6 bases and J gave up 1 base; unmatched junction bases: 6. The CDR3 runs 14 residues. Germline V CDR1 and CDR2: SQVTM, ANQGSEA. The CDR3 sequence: CSVLTGEGTDTQYF. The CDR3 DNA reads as TGCAGCGTCCTGACAGGGGAGGGCACAGATACGCAGTATTTT.

This chain's CDR3 is CASSLVAHREQFF. The DNA of the CDR3 is TGTGCCAGCAGCTTAGTGGCACACCGGGAGCAGTTCTTC. This chain connects TRBV7-6 to TRBJ2-1; D unclear. Trimming cost V 1 base and J 10 bases, with 11 bases left between them. The CDR3 extends over 13 amino acids. Germline loops: CDR1 SGHVS, CDR2 FNYEAQ.

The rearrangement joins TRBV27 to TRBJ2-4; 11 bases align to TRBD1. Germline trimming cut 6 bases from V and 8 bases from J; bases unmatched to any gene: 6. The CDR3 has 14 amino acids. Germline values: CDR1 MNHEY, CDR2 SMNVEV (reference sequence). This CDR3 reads CASSSGTGGDIQYF. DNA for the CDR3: TGTGCCAGCAGCTCCGGGACAGGGGGAGACATTCAGTACTTC.

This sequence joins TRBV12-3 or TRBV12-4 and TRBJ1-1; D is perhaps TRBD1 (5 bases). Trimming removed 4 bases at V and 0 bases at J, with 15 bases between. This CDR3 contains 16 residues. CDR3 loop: CASSSGALGMNTEAFF. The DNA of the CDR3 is TGTGCCAGCAGTTCCGGGGCCCTGGGTATGAACACTGAAGCTTTCTTT.

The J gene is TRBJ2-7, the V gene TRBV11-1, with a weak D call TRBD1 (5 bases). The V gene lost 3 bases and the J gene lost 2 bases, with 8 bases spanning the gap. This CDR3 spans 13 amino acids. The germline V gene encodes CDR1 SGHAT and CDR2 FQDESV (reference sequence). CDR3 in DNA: TGTGCCAGCAGCTTCCCGACAGCCTACGAGCAGTACTTC. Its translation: CASSFPTAYEQYF.

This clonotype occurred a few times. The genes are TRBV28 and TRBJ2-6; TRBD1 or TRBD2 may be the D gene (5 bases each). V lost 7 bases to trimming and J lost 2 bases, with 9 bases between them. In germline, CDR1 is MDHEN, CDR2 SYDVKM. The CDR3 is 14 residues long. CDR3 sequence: CASNGATGANVLTF. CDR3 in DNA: TGTGCCAGCAACGGGGCTACTGGGGCCAACGTCCTGACTTTC.

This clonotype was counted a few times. The chain's CDR3 is CASSLLLAGATGELFF. CDR3 in DNA: TGTGCCAGCAGCTTATTACTAGCGGGGGCCACCGGGGAGCTGTTTTTT. This rearrangement joins TRBV11-2 to TRBJ2-2; TRBD2 aligns across 11 bases. The J segment lost 4 bases and the V segment lost 2 bases, leaving 3 bases of the junction unmatched. This CDR3 is built from 16 residues. Germline CDR1 SGHAT, CDR2 FQNNGV.

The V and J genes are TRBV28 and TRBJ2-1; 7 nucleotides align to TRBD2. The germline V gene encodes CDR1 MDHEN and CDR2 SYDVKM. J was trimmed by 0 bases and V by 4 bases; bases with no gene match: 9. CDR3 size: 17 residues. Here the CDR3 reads CASSSGQSGNSYNEQFF. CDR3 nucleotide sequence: TGTGCCAGCAGTTCAGGTCAGAGCGGGAACTCCTACAATGAGCAGTTCTTC. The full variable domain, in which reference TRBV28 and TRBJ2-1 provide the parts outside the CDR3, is DVKVTQSSRYLVKRTGEKVFLECVQDMDHENMFWYRQDPGLGLRLIYFSYDVKMKEKGDIPEGYSVSREKKERFSLILESASTNQTSMYLCASSSGQSGNSYNEQFFGPGTRLTVL.

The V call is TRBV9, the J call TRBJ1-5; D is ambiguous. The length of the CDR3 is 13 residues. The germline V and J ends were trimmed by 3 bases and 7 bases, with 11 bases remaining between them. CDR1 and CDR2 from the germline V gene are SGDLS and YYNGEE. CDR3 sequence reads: CASSEGVEQPQHF. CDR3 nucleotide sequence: TGTGCCAGCAGCGAGGGAGTCGAGCAGCCCCAGCATTTT.

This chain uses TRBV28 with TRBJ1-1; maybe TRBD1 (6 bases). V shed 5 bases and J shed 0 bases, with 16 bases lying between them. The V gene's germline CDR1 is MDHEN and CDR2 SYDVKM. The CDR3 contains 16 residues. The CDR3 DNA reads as TGTGCCAGCAGTAGAGACCGGGACACTATGAACACTGAAGCTTTCTTT. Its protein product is CASSRDRDTMNTEAFF.

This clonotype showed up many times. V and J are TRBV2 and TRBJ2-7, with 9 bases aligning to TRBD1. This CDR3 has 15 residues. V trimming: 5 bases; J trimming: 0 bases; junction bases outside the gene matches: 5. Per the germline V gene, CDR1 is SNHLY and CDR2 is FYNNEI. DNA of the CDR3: TGTGCCAGCAGTCCCACAGGGGGCAGCTCCTACGAGCAGTACTTC. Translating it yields CASSPTGGSSYEQYF.

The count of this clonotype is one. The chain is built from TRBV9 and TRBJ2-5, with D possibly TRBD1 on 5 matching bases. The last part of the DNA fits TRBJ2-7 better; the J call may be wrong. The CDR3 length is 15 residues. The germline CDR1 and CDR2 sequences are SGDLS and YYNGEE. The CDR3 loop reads CASSVGPGRDYEQYF. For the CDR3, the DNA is TGTGCCAGCAGCGTAGGTCCTGGCAGGGACTACGAGCAGTACTTC.

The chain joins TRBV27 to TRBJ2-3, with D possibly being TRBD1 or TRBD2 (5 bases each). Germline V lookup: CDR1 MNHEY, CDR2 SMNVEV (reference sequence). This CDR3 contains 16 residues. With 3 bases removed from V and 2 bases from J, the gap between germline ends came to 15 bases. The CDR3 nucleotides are TGTGCCAGCAGTTTGGGGACGCCCGATCTCACAGATACGCAGTATTTT. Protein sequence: CASSLGTPDLTDTQYF.

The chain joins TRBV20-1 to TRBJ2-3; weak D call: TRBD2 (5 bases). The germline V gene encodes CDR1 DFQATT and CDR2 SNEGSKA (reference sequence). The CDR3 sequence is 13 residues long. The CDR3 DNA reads TGCAGCGAACTGGGCCCCGGGGCAGATACGCAGTATTTT. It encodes CSELGPGADTQYF.

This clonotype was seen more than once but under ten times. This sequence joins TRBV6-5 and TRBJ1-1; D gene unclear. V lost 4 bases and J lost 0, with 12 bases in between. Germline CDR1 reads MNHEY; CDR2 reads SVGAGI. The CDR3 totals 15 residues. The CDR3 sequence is CASSLGNGVNTEAFF. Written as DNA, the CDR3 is TGTGCCAGCAGTTTAGGAAACGGAGTGAACACTGAAGCTTTCTTT.

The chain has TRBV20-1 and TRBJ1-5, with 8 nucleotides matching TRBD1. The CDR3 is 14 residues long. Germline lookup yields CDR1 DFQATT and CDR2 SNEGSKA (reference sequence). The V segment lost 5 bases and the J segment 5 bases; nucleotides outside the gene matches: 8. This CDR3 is CSARPGQGYQPQHF. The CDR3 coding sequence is TGCAGTGCTCGACCCGGACAGGGTTATCAGCCCCAGCATTTT.

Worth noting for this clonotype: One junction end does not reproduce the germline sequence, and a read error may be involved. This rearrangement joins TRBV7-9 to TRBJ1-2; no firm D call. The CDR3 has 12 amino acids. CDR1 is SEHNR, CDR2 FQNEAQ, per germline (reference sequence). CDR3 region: CACSLEHYGYTF. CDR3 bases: TGTGCCTGCAGCTTAGAGCACTATGGCTACACCTTC.

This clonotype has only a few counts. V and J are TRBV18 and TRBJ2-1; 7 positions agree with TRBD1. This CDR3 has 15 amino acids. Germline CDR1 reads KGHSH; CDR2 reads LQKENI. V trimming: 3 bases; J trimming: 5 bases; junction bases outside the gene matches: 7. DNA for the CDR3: TGTGCCAGCTCACCCTCCCGGACAGGAAACAATGAGCAGTTCTTC. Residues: CASSPSRTGNNEQFF.

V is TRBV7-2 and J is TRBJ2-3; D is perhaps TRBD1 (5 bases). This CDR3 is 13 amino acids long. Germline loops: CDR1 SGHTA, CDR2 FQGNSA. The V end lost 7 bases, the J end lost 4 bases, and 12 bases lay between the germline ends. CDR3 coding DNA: TGTGCCAGCACCCTTCCCAGGGCAGATACGCAGTATTTT. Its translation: CASTLPRADTQYF.

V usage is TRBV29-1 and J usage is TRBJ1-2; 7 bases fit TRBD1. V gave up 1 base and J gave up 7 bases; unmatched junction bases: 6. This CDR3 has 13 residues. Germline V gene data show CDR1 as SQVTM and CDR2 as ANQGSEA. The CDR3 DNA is TGCAGCGTTGAAGTCCAAGACAGGGCTGGCTACACCTTC. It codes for CSVEVQDRAGYTF.

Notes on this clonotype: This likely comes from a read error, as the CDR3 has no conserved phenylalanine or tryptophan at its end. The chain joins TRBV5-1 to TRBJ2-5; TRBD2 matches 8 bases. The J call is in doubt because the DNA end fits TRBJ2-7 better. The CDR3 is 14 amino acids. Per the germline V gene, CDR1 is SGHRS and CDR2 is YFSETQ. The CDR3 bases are TGCGCCAGCAGCTTGAGCGGGAGCTCCTACGAGCAGTACATA. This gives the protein CASSLSGSSYEQYI.

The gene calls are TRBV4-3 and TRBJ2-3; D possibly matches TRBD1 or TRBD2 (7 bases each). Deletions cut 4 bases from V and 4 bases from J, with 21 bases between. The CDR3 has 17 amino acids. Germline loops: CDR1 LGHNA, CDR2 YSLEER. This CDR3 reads CASSLGGVGGFADTQYF. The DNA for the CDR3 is TGCGCCAGCAGCCTAGGGGGCGTGGGGGGGTTCGCAGATACGCAGTATTTT.

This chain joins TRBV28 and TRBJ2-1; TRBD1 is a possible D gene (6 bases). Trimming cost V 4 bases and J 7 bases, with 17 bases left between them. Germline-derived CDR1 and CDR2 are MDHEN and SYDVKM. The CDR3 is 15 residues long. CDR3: CASSSDSLNQNEQFF. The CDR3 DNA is TGTGCCAGCAGTTCGGACAGTCTCAACCAGAATGAGCAGTTCTTC.

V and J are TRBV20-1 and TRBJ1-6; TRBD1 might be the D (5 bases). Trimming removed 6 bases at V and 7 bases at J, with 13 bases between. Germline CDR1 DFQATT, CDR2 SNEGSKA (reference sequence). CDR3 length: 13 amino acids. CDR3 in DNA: TGCAGTGCCAAGGGGCGCTCCAATTCACCCCTCCACTTT. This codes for CSAKGRSNSPLHF.